This T cell receptor beta chain comes out of a study of cytomegalovirus exposure and HLA in healthy donors. CDR3 length: 14 amino acids. Looked up from germline, CDR1 is SGHVS and CDR2 is FNYEAQ. J lost 5 bases, V lost 5 bases, and 9 bases had no gene match. The study ran its PCR with 60 Vbeta and 13 Jbeta primers. Profiled with immunoSEQ multiplex PCR; TCRdb holds only in-frame clones, not every one. The sample has about 110,000 clones; less than 85% are singletons. The sequence came from a man aged 55 to 70 in good health and CMV-seronegative. The chain is built from TRBV7-6 and TRBJ2-7; 7 nucleotides agree with TRBD2. The sequencing input was PBMCs. The chain's CDR3 is CASSVNRDYDEQYF. CDR3 coding DNA: TGTGCCAGCAGCGTCAACCGGGACTATGACGAGCAGTACTTC.